Detailed here is one T cell receptor (beta chain). As yet, its antigen is unknown. The sample originates from a study of cytomegalovirus exposure and HLA in healthy donors. Overall study context: Findings of an earlier analysis included around 100 million unique TCR beta sequences from 170 million or so T cells.

Amplification used 60 Vbeta primers and 13 Jbeta primers. Measured with immunoSEQ multiplex PCR; TCRdb has only the in-frame clones, and not every one. The sample carries under 200,000 clones, around 62% recorded once. Study findings and constraints: A later analysis linked some 18,000 TCR beta sequences to HLA alleles at 0.05 false discovery rate. One variant, a missense change in DCLRE1C, was linked in a later analysis to TCR beta V- and J-gene trimming.

V lost 0 bases and J lost 12, with 15 bases in between. From germline, CDR1 is GTSNPN and CDR2 SVGIG (reference sequence). The CDR3 has 13 amino acids. The chain recombines TRBV30 with TRBJ2-1; TRBD2 is a possible D gene (6 bases). The sequencing sample was made of PBMCs. This TCR was sampled from a man aged 40-49 years in good health and CMV-seronegative. The CDR3 nucleotides are TGTGCCTGGAGTGTACGGGCGGGGTTGAGGCAGTTCTTC. The encoded protein is CAWSVRAGLRQFF.